This passage covers 16 T cell receptor beta chains from one sample sequenced in a study of T cell responses to AZD1222 COVID-19 vaccine. Sequencing used immunoSEQ multiplex PCR; TCRdb keeps in-frame clones, though not all of them. The sample records 250,000 to 300,000 clones, approximately 94% being singletons. Source: peripheral blood, taken 28 days after the second AZD1222 dose. All receptors come from an adult who received the AZD1222 COVID-19 vaccine.

This sequence joins TRBV29-1 and TRBJ1-4; 7 bases agree with TRBD1. CDR1 and CDR2 from the germline V gene are SQVTM and ANQGSEA. J gave up 7 bases and V 5 bases, and 10 bases lay outside the gene matches. The CDR3 sequence is 14 residues long. Here the CDR3 DNA reads TGCAGCGTTCTAAGGGACAGACTAAGTGAAAAACTGTTTTTT. Its translation: CSVLRDRLSEKLFF.

The chain couples TRBV28 to TRBJ1-1; D remains unclear. The CDR3 totals 14 residues. V lost 3 bases, J lost 0 bases, and 8 bases lay in between. The germline gives CDR1 MDHEN, CDR2 SYDVKM. CDR3 loop: CASSFHSMNTEAFF. CDR3 DNA sequence: TGTGCCAGCAGTTTCCACTCCATGAACACTGAAGCTTTCTTT.

J is TRBJ1-1 and V is TRBV12-3 or TRBV12-4, with 7 bases aligning to TRBD1. The trim removed 5 bases at V and 6 bases at J, leaving 6 bases unmatched. This CDR3 region has 13 residues. CDR3 region: CASSAPDRPEAFF. CDR3 bases: TGTGCCAGCAGTGCCCCGGACAGGCCTGAAGCTTTCTTT.

The CDR3 sequence: CASSYTRAGATDTQYF. The CDR3 DNA sequence: TGTGCCAGCAGTTACACCCGCGCCGGGGCCACAGATACGCAGTATTTT. V gene TRBV6-2 or TRBV6-3 combines with J gene TRBJ2-3, with D possibly called TRBD1 or TRBD2 (5 bases each). The V end lost 2 bases, the J end lost 2 bases, and 14 bases lay between the germline ends. CDR1 is MNHEY and CDR2 is SVGEGT in the germline V gene. The CDR3 spans 16 residues.

V and J are TRBV2 and TRBJ2-1; D uncertain. Germline lookup yields CDR1 SNHLY and CDR2 FYNNEI. V lost 6 bases, J lost 2 bases, and 8 bases lay in between. The CDR3 contains 13 residues. CDR3 loop: CASRGDTYNEQFF. In DNA form, the CDR3 reads TGTGCCAGCAGGGGCGATACCTACAATGAGCAGTTCTTC.

This chain links TRBV28 with TRBJ1-1; D uncertain. This CDR3 contains 13 residues. V dropped 3 bases and J dropped 11 bases, with 16 bases sitting between them. The germline gives CDR1 MDHEN, CDR2 SYDVKM. The CDR3 is CASSLATPMGAFF. Here the CDR3 DNA reads TGTGCCAGCAGTTTGGCCACCCCTATGGGGGCTTTCTTT. Full variable domain (missing parts from reference TRBV28 and TRBJ1-1): DVKVTQSSRYLVKRTGEKVFLECVQDMDHENMFWYRQDPGLGLRLIYFSYDVKMKEKGDIPEGYSVSREKKERFSLILESASTNQTSMYLCASSLATPMGAFFGQGTRLTVV.

This chain links TRBV5-4 with TRBJ1-6; TRBD1 might be the D (5 bases). Germline CDR1 SGHNT, CDR2 YYREEE (reference sequence). V lost 0 bases, J lost 7 bases, and 17 bases lay in between. The CDR3 has 17 amino acids. CDR3 sequence (DNA): TGTGCCAGCAGCTTGGGTTCGTTAGGAGGGACCAATTCACCCCTCCACTTT. Translating gives CASSLGSLGGTNSPLHF.

DNA of the CDR3: TGCGCCAGCAGCTTGGCCGAGGGGGGGCCAGATACGCAGTATTTT. It specifies CASSLAEGGPDTQYF. J is TRBJ2-3 and V is TRBV5-1, with D tentatively TRBD2 (7 bases). V lost 0 bases, J lost 4 bases, and 12 bases lay in between. This CDR3 is built from 15 residues. Germline CDR1 reads SGHRS; CDR2 reads YFSETQ.

This clone was seen a single time. In nucleotides, the CDR3 is TGTGCCAGCTCACCTATACAGTCCTCCTACAATGAGCAGTTCTTC. It specifies CASSPIQSSYNEQFF. V usage is TRBV18 and J usage is TRBJ2-1, with unresolved D. V lost 3 bases, J lost 0 bases, and 9 bases lay in between. The CDR3 sequence is 15 residues long. Germline V gene data show CDR1 as KGHSH and CDR2 as LQKENI.

The chain has TRBV4-3 and TRBJ2-2, with D perhaps TRBD1 (6 bases). The CDR3 is made up of 17 amino acids. Germline V CDR1 and CDR2: LGHNA, YSLEER. Trimming took off 4 bases at V and 5 bases at J, with 20 bases between the two ends. CDR3 bases: TGCGCCAGCAGCCGATCTTGGGGGACGGGGACAACCGGGGAGCTGTTTTTT. As protein: CASSRSWGTGTTGELFF.

The rearrangement uses TRBV7-9 and TRBJ2-1; 7 bases are shared with TRBD1. Germline trimming cut 5 bases from V and 3 bases from J; bases unmatched to any gene: 10. The CDR3 covers 16 residues. In germline, CDR1 is SEHNR, CDR2 FQNEAQ (reference sequence). CDR3: CASSPLTAGGYNEQFF. The DNA for the CDR3 is TGTGCCAGCAGCCCCCTCACGGCAGGGGGCTACAATGAGCAGTTCTTC.

The chain couples TRBV6-4 to TRBJ2-2; D assignment may be TRBD1 or TRBD2 (6 bases each). The CDR3 covers 14 residues. V lost 6 bases, J lost 5 bases, and 13 bases lay in between. Germline assignment: CDR1 MRHNA and CDR2 SNTAGT. The CDR3 sequence: CASRRGVLTGELFF. CDR3 nucleotides: TGTGCCAGCAGAAGGGGGGTTTTGACCGGGGAGCTGTTTTTT.

This sequence joins TRBV9 and TRBJ1-4, with a weak D call TRBD1 (6 bases). There are 15 residues in the CDR3. With 3 bases removed from V and 7 bases from J, the gap between germline ends came to 16 bases. Germline V CDR1 and CDR2: SGDLS, YYNGEE. For the CDR3, the DNA is TGTGCCAGCAGCGCAACAGGGACTGAGGGTGAAAAACTGTTTTTT. Translating it yields CASSATGTEGEKLFF. The full variable domain, completed using reference TRBV9 and TRBJ1-4, is DSGVTQTPKHLITATGQRVTLRCSPRSGDLSVYWYQQSLDQGLQFLIQYYNGEERAKGNILERFSAQQFPDLHSELNLSSLELGDSALYFCASSATGTEGEKLFFGSGTQLSVL.

This clone has just one count. The chain combines TRBV5-4 with TRBJ1-1; 7 positions match TRBD1. This CDR3 spans 14 amino acids. Germline V gene sequence: CDR1 SGHNT, CDR2 YYREEE (reference sequence). V lost 4 bases, J lost 6 bases, and 9 bases stayed unmatched. CDR3 sequence reads: CASSPQGNRAEAFF. CDR3 sequence (DNA): TGTGCCAGCAGCCCACAGGGGAATAGGGCTGAAGCTTTCTTT.

This clone appeared once. The V gene is TRBV19, the J gene TRBJ2-2; possibly TRBD1 for D (6 bases). V was cut by 3 bases and J by 1 base, with 9 bases left in between. The germline CDR1 and CDR2 sequences are LNHDA and SQIVND (reference sequence). The CDR3 is 15 residues long. The CDR3 spells CASSIPGQNTGELFF. The CDR3 nucleotides read TGTGCCAGTAGTATCCCGGGACAGAACACCGGGGAGCTGTTTTTT.

The chain has TRBV29-1 and TRBJ1-1; a possible D gene is TRBD1 (6 bases). Germline lookup yields CDR1 SQVTM and CDR2 ANQGSEA. V was clipped by 4 bases and J by 4 bases, with 16 bases between them. This CDR3 spans 14 amino acids. DNA for the CDR3: TGCAGCGTTGTTGTGGGGGCTCGGGGCACTGAAGCTTTCTTT. Its protein product is CSVVVGARGTEAFF. The full variable domain, with the rest looked up from reference TRBV29-1 and TRBJ1-1, is SAVISQKPSRDICQRGTSLTIQCQVDSQVTMMFWYRQQPGQSLTLIATANQGSEATYESGFVIDKFPISRPNLTFSTLTVSNMSPEDSSIYLCSVVVGARGTEAFFGQGTRLTVV.